What follows are 28 T cell receptor beta chains derived from one specimen sequenced in a study of blood T cell repertoires in COVID-19. The data were produced by immunoSEQ multiplex PCR, yet TCRdb's version contains in-frame clones alone and is incomplete. The repertoire holds 180,000 or so clones, with roughly 87% as singletons. Sequencing input: PBMCs or T cells enriched from blood (not recorded which). These TCRs come from a human donor with acute COVID-19. The donor label of this sample is uncertain.

The chain carries TRBV9 and TRBJ1-6; D remains unclear. Germline CDR1 SGDLS, CDR2 YYNGEE. CDR3 length: 14 residues. V gave up 0 bases and J gave up 7 bases, with 8 bases separating them. CDR3 sequence reads: CASSVVGGNSPLHF. CDR3 nucleotide sequence: TGTGCCAGCAGCGTAGTAGGCGGAAATTCACCCCTCCACTTT. The complete variable domain, with remaining parts taken from reference TRBV9 and TRBJ1-6, reads DSGVTQTPKHLITATGQRVTLRCSPRSGDLSVYWYQQSLDQGLQFLIQYYNGEERAKGNILERFSAQQFPDLHSELNLSSLELGDSALYFCASSVVGGNSPLHFGNGTRLTVT.

This clone was picked up many times. This chain uses TRBV6-1 with TRBJ2-1; 8 bases map to TRBD2. The CDR3 spans 15 residues. Trimming cost V 2 bases and J 0 bases; bases outside gene matches: 0. From germline, CDR1 is MNHNS and CDR2 SASEGT. The DNA of the CDR3 is TGTGCCAGCAGTGAACGGGAGGGCTCCTACAATGAGCAGTTCTTC. Protein: CASSEREGSYNEQFF.

V usage is TRBV29-1 and J usage is TRBJ2-2; D unresolved. Trimming shortened V by 4 bases and J by 2 bases, and 5 bases separated the two germline ends. Looked up from germline, CDR1 is SQVTM and CDR2 is ANQGSEA. CDR3 length equals 12 residues. CDR3 sequence: CSVVKNTGELFF. Here the CDR3 DNA reads TGCAGCGTTGTAAAAAACACCGGGGAGCTGTTTTTT.

This chain connects TRBV5-4 to TRBJ1-1; no reliable D call. Trimming removed 0 bases at V and 1 base at J, with 10 bases between. Germline V gene lookup returns CDR1 SGHNT and CDR2 YYREEE (reference sequence). This CDR3 has 15 amino acids. CDR3 in amino acids: CASSLAGEGNTEAFF. The CDR3 nucleotides are TGTGCCAGCAGCTTGGCCGGGGAGGGGAACACTGAAGCTTTCTTT.

J is TRBJ2-5 and V is TRBV9, with TRBD1 matching over 9 bases. Germline-derived CDR1 and CDR2 are SGDLS and YYNGEE. The ends lost 0 bases at V and 6 bases at J; junction bases unmatched: 9. The CDR3 runs 16 residues. The CDR3 DNA sequence: TGTGCCAGCAGCGTAGAAGGGACAGGGACGAGGAAGACCCAGTACTTC. It encodes CASSVEGTGTRKTQYF.

This rearrangement joins TRBV6-1 to TRBJ2-7; 13 nucleotides agree with TRBD2. The germline CDR1 and CDR2 sequences are MNHNS and SASEGT. This CDR3 is 15 amino acids long. V gave up 3 bases and J gave up 2 bases; unmatched junction bases: 1. In DNA form, the CDR3 reads TGTGCCAGCAGTGACGGACTAGCGGGGGCCTACGAGCAGTACTTC. Translation: CASSDGLAGAYEQYF.

The chain employs TRBV30 and TRBJ2-2; D might be TRBD1 (5 bases). Trimming pared 5 bases from V and 0 bases from J, leaving 10 bases between. Per the germline V gene, CDR1 is GTSNPN and CDR2 is SVGIG (reference sequence). This CDR3 is 14 amino acids long. CDR3 sequence reads: CAWVDSANTGELFF. In nucleotides, the CDR3 is TGTGCCTGGGTCGACAGCGCGAACACCGGGGAGCTGTTTTTT.

V and J are TRBV2 and TRBJ1-2, with a tentative D call TRBD1 (6 bases). The CDR3 is 12 amino acids. The germline gives CDR1 SNHLY, CDR2 FYNNEI. The ends were cut back, 7 bases at V and 7 bases at J, with 13 bases in the middle. For the CDR3, the DNA is TGTGCCAGCACCTCGCGGGGGGCTGGCTACACCTTC. It translates to CASTSRGAGYTF.

V and J are TRBV21-1 and TRBJ2-2; the DNA was not compared with TRBD1, the D call given in the table. TRBV21-1 has pseudogene status. This CDR3 comprises 16 residues. CDR3 in amino acids: CASSKAPPGCTGELFF. CDR3 nucleotide sequence: TGTGCCAGCAGCAAAGCTCCCCCAGGTTGCACCGGGGAGCTGTTTTTT.

The chain carries TRBV7-2 and TRBJ2-1; 15 nucleotides align to TRBD2. Germline loops: CDR1 SGHTA, CDR2 FQGNSA. The CDR3 is 14 amino acids. Losses at the gene ends were 6 bases for V and 9 bases for J; bases not matched to a gene: 3. CDR3 residues: CASSRTSGGVEQFF. CDR3 nucleotide sequence: TGTGCCAGCAGTCGGACTAGCGGGGGGGTTGAGCAGTTCTTC.

The V call is TRBV3-1 (or the pseudogene TRBV3-2), the J call TRBJ1-2; D is possibly TRBD1 (6 bases). The V and J ends lost 3 bases and 2 bases respectively, with 13 bases between them. The germline V gene encodes CDR1 LGHDT and CDR2 YNNKEL (reference sequence). The CDR3 length is 15 residues. CDR3 region: CASSQAGGRNYGYTF. CDR3 sequence (DNA): TGTGCCAGCAGCCAGGCGGGGGGCCGGAACTATGGCTACACCTTC.

V is TRBV5-4 and J is TRBJ2-2, with D possibly matching TRBD2 (6 bases). This CDR3 contains 15 residues. Trimming pared 4 bases from V and 3 bases from J, leaving 13 bases between. The germline CDR1 and CDR2 sequences are SGHNT and YYREEE (reference sequence). The CDR3 spells CASSAGTADTGELFF. The CDR3 nucleotides read TGTGCCAGCAGCGCGGGGACGGCGGACACCGGGGAGCTGTTTTTT.

The chain combines TRBV5-4 with TRBJ1-5, with 8 bases lining up with TRBD1. The V and J ends lost 0 bases and 0 bases, in that order; junction bases with no gene match: 5. The CDR3 has 17 amino acids. In germline, CDR1 is SGHNT, CDR2 YYREEE (reference sequence). The CDR3 region has the DNA TGTGCCAGCAGCTTGGCGGACAGGGTCTATAGCAATCAGCCCCAGCATTTT. Translating gives CASSLADRVYSNQPQHF.

The chain has TRBV7-2 and TRBJ1-2, with 7 bases matching TRBD1. V was pared by 2 bases and J by 3 bases, with 6 bases of the junction left unmatched. CDR1 SGHTA and CDR2 FQGNSA come from the germline V gene. The length of the CDR3 is 15 residues. Here the CDR3 DNA reads TGTGCCAGCAGCTTAATATCGACAGGGCACTATGGCTACACCTTC. Amino acids: CASSLISTGHYGYTF.

A single count supports this clone. The rearrangement uses TRBV11-2 and TRBJ2-5, with D tentatively TRBD2 (6 bases). Trimming removed 0 bases at V and 0 bases at J, with 20 bases between. CDR1 SGHAT and CDR2 FQNNGV come from the germline V gene. The CDR3 runs to 19 residues. The CDR3 nucleotides are TGTGCCAGCAGCTTAGATCTCGGTTCTTGGGCGGGGAACCAAGAGACCCAGTACTTC. Encoded protein: CASSLDLGSWAGNQETQYF.

This sequence joins TRBV4-1 and TRBJ2-7, with 7 bases lining up with TRBD2. This CDR3 comprises 15 residues. V trimming: 3 bases; J trimming: 2 bases; junction bases outside the gene matches: 7. Germline V gene data show CDR1 as MGHRA and CDR2 as YSYEKL. For the CDR3, the DNA is TGCGCCAGCAGCCAGCCCGCGGGGGTCACCTACGAGCAGTACTTC. This sequence encodes CASSQPAGVTYEQYF.

V usage is TRBV19 and J usage is TRBJ2-1; TRBD1 matches at 10 bases. The germline V gene has CDR1 LNHDA and CDR2 SQIVND (reference sequence). Unmatched junction bases numbered 9, after V lost 6 bases and J lost 7 bases. This CDR3 has 15 amino acids. In DNA form, the CDR3 reads TGTGCCAGTAGGACAGGGGGCATTTTCCGGAATGAGCAGTTCTTC. This sequence encodes CASRTGGIFRNEQFF. Looking up the rest from reference TRBV19 and TRBJ2-1 gives the full variable domain: DGGITQSPKYLFRKEGQNVTLSCEQNLNHDAMYWYRQDPGQGLRLIYYSQIVNDFQKGDIAEGYSVSREKKESFPLTVTSAQKNPTAFYLCASRTGGIFRNEQFFGPGTRLTVL.

CDR3 in DNA: TGCGCCAGCAGCCTGAGGCGGTTTGCACGGAACACTGAAGCTTTCTTT. This translates into CASSLRRFARNTEAFF. The genes are TRBV4-1 and TRBJ1-1; D not resolved. Looked up from germline, CDR1 is MGHRA and CDR2 is YSYEKL. The ends were cut back, 4 bases at V and 1 base at J, with 16 bases in the middle. The CDR3 extends over 16 amino acids.

The V gene is TRBV7-8, the J gene TRBJ1-4; tentative D call: TRBD1 (5 bases). Trimming pared 0 bases from V and 5 bases from J, leaving 13 bases between. Germline CDR1 reads SGHVS; CDR2 reads FQNEAQ. This CDR3 region has 16 residues. CDR3: CASSLAGGTGNEKLFF. The CDR3 nucleotides read TGTGCCAGCAGCTTAGCGGGGGGGACGGGCAATGAAAAACTGTTTTTT.

The V and J genes are TRBV5-8 and TRBJ2-5; possible D gene TRBD2, 5 bases. The CDR3 runs to 13 residues. Germline CDR1 reads SGHTS; CDR2 reads YDEGEE. V lost 0 bases and J lost 5, with 8 bases in between. CDR3 bases: TGTGCCAGCAGCTTGGCCCCTAGCGAGACCCAGTACTTC. As protein: CASSLAPSETQYF.

The chain employs TRBV5-5 and TRBJ2-3; possible D gene TRBD2, 5 bases. The germline CDR1 and CDR2 sequences are SGHKS and YYEKEE (reference sequence). The CDR3 is 15 residues long. The ends were cut back, 4 bases at V and 0 bases at J, with 12 bases in the middle. Here the CDR3 reads CASSLGGPSTDTQYF. CDR3 in DNA: TGTGCCAGCAGCCTTGGCGGGCCTAGCACAGATACGCAGTATTTT.

The gene calls are TRBV7-3 and TRBJ2-1; 8 positions match TRBD2. Germline V lookup: CDR1 SGHTA, CDR2 FQGTGA. This CDR3 region has 16 residues. V dropped 5 bases and J dropped 0; count of bases not matched to a gene: 6. DNA of the CDR3: TGTGCCAGCAGCGCAGGCGGGGGGAGCTCCTACAATGAGCAGTTCTTC. Its translation: CASSAGGGSSYNEQFF.

The chain uses TRBV10-3 and TRBJ2-7, with 9 nucleotides matching TRBD1. The CDR3 is 15 residues long. CDR1 and CDR2 (germline): ENHRY, SYGVKD. V was pared by 8 bases and J by 1 base, with 9 bases of the junction left unmatched. CDR3 coding DNA: TGTGCCATCGGGGCCCCCGGGACAGGGTCCTACGAGCAGTACTTC. It encodes CAIGAPGTGSYEQYF.

The V and J genes are TRBV24-1 and TRBJ2-4; 7 bases fit TRBD2. From germline, CDR1 is KGHDR and CDR2 SFDVKD. Trimming took 2 bases from V and 6 from J; bases not matched to a gene: 6. There are 15 residues in the CDR3. Here the CDR3 reads CATSDSGDYSNIQYF. For the CDR3, the DNA is TGTGCCACCAGTGATTCCGGGGACTACTCAAACATTCAGTACTTC.

The chain has TRBV14 and TRBJ1-1, with 8 bases that match TRBD1. The CDR3 totals 17 residues. Germline CDR1 reads SGHDN; CDR2 reads FVKESK. V shed 2 bases, J shed 2 bases, and the junction held 10 bases outside the gene matches. The CDR3 here is CASSQTEGQVFNTEAFF. The CDR3 coding sequence is TGTGCCAGCAGCCAAACCGAGGGACAGGTGTTTAACACTGAAGCTTTCTTT.

This sequence joins TRBV3-1 (or the pseudogene TRBV3-2) and TRBJ1-1, with TRBD1 matching over 7 bases. This CDR3 has 13 amino acids. The germline V gene encodes CDR1 LGHDT and CDR2 YNNKEL (reference sequence). With V trimmed by 4 bases and J by 5 bases, 4 bases remained unmatched. The CDR3 sequence: CASSRTGATEAFF. The CDR3 bases are TGTGCCAGCAGCCGAACAGGGGCGACTGAAGCTTTCTTT.

The chain uses TRBV23-1 and TRBJ2-7, with unresolved D. TRBV23-1 is an ORF, and what it does is uncertain. Trimming removed 4 bases from V and 2 bases from J, with 12 bases in between. CDR3 length: 14 amino acids. The CDR3 DNA sequence: TGCGCCAGCAGTCGGGTAGACACAACCTACGAGCAGTACTTC. This translates into CASSRVDTTYEQYF.

The chain is built from TRBV7-8 and TRBJ2-3; D is undetermined. Per the germline V gene, CDR1 is SGHVS and CDR2 is FQNEAQ. The CDR3 consists of 15 residues. V lost 4 bases, J lost 3 bases, and 14 bases lay in between. CDR3 sequence reads: CASSSLGSGTDTQYF. DNA of the CDR3: TGTGCCAGCAGCTCCCTTGGCTCCGGGACAGATACGCAGTATTTT. Complete variable domain (other parts from reference TRBV7-8 and TRBJ2-3): GAGVSQSPRYKVAKRGQDVALRCDPISGHVSLFWYQQALGQGPEFLTYFQNEAQLDKSGLPSDRFFAERPEGSVSTLKIQRTQQEDSAVYLCASSSLGSGTDTQYFGPGTRLTVL.